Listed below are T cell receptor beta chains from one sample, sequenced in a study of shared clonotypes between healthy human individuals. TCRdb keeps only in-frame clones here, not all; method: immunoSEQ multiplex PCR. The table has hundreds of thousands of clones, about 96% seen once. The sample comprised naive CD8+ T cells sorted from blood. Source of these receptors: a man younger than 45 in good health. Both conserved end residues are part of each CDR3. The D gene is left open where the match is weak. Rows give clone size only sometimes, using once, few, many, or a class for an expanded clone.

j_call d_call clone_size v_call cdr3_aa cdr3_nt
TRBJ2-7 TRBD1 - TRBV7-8 CASSTDRAYEQYF TGTGCCAGCAGTACAGACAGGGCCTACGAGCAGTACTTC
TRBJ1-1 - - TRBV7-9 CASSLGAIEAFF TGTGCCAGCAGCTTAGGGGCCATCGAAGCTTTCTTT
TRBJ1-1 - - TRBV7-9 CASSPRGTEAFF TGTGCCAGCAGCCCAAGGGGCACTGAAGCTTTCTTT
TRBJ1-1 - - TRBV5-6 CASSLVLGTEAFF TGTGCCAGCAGCTTGGTTTTGGGCACTGAAGCTTTCTTT
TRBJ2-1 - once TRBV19 CASSIIRDNEQFF TGTGCCAGTAGTATCATCAGAGACAATGAGCAGTTCTTC
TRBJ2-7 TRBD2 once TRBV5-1 CASSAGQAGGYEQYF TGCGCCAGCTCCGCGGGCCAAGCGGGGGGTTACGAGCAGTACTTC
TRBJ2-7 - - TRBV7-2 CASSLGSGTANYEQYF TGTGCCAGCAGCTTAGGCAGCGGGACAGCTAACTACGAGCAGTACTTC
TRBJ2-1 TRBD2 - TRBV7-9 CASSRGTSEGGSLF TGTGCCAGCAGCCGAGGGACTAGCGAGGGGGGCTCGCTCTTC
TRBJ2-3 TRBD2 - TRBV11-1 CASSTLTSSTDTQYF TGTGCCAGCAGCACCTTGACTAGCAGCACAGATACGCAGTATTTT
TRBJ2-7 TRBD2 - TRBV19 CASSMTAGDEQYF TGTGCCAGTAGTATGACGGCGGGGGACGAGCAGTACTTC
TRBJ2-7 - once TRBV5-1 CASSLRGTSSYEQYF TGCGCCAGCAGCCTCAGGGGCACCTCATCCTACGAGCAGTACTTC
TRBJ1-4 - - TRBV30 CAWSSGNLGKLFF TGTGCCTGGAGTTCGGGTAATTTAGGAAAACTGTTTTTT
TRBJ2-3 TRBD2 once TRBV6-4 CASSPSGGMQYF TGTGCCAGCAGTCCGTCGGGGGGGATGCAGTATTTT
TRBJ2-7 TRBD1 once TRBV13 CASSTTGPGEQYF TGTGCCAGCAGTACGACAGGGCCGGGGGAGCAGTACTTC
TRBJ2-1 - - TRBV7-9 CAVNEQFF TGTGCCGTCAATGAGCAGTTCTTC
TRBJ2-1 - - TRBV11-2 CASSPATDNNEQFF TGTGCCAGCAGCCCTGCTACGGACAATAATGAGCAGTTCTTC
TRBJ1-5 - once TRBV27 CASGPYQPQHF TGTGCCAGCGGCCCTTACCAGCCCCAGCATTTT
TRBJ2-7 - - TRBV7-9 CASTNRAGSRRDEQYF TGTGCCAGCACCAACCGAGCAGGGTCCCGGCGGGACGAGCAGTACTTC
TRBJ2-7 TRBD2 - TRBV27 CASSFSGGEQYF TGTGCCAGCAGTTTTTCGGGGGGAGAGCAGTACTTC
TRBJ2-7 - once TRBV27 CASSTLPGDLYEQYF TGTGCCAGCAGTACCCTCCCAGGGGACCTCTACGAGCAGTACTTC
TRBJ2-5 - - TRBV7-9 CASSSPGQQETQYF TGTGCCAGCAGCTCTCCGGGACAACAAGAGACCCAGTACTTC
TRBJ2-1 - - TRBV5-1 CASSLEVGYNEQFF TGCGCCAGCAGCTTGGAGGTGGGTTACAATGAGCAGTTCTTC
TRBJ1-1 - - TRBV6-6 CASLIGLEAFF TGTGCCAGCCTCATTGGTCTTGAAGCTTTCTTT
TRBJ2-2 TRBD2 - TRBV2 CASSDYGRGTGELFF TGTGCCAGCAGTGACTACGGGAGGGGCACCGGGGAGCTGTTTTTT
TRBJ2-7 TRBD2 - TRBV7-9 CASSSTSGRAYEQYF TGTGCCAGCAGCTCCACTAGCGGGAGAGCCTACGAGCAGTACTTC
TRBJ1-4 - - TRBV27 CASSLSNGDEKLFF TGTGCCAGCAGTTTATCGAACGGTGATGAAAAACTGTTTTTT
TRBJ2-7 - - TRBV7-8 CASSLVVLADSYEQYF TGTGCCAGCAGCTTAGTTGTATTAGCGGACTCCTACGAGCAGTACTTC
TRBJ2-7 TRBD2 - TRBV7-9 CASSLDTSGSSYEQYF TGTGCCAGCAGCTTAGATACTAGCGGGAGCTCCTACGAGCAGTACTTC
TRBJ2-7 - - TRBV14 CASSQVKGSGQYF TGTGCCAGCAGCCAAGTTAAGGGATCGGGGCAGTACTTC
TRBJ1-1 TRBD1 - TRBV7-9 CASSSGTGIEAFF TGTGCCAGCAGCTCCGGGACAGGTATTGAAGCTTTCTTT
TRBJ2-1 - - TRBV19 CASTAQGYEQFF TGTGCCAGTACGGCTCAGGGCTATGAGCAGTTCTTC
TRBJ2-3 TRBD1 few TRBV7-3 CASSPRDSRLDTQYF TGTGCCAGCAGCCCCCGGGACAGCCGACTGGATACGCAGTATTTT
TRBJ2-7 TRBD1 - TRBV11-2 CASRALRDRDSYEQYF TGTGCCAGCAGAGCCCTCCGGGACAGGGACTCCTACGAGCAGTACTTC
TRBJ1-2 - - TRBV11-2 CASSATGLSYGYTF TGTGCCAGCAGCGCGACGGGCCTGAGCTATGGCTACACCTTC
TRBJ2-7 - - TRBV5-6 CASSFPFGEQYF TGTGCCAGCAGCTTTCCCTTTGGCGAGCAGTACTTC
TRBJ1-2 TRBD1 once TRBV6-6 CASSYTGTGDGYTF TGTGCCAGCAGTTACACCGGGACAGGGGATGGCTACACCTTC
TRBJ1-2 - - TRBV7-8 CASSLETNPANYGYTF TGTGCCAGCAGCTTAGAAACGAATCCAGCTAACTATGGCTACACCTTC
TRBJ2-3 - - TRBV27 CASTTTEQTDTQYF TGTGCCAGCACCACTACTGAGCAGACAGATACGCAGTATTTT
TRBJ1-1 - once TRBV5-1 CASSASSDFTEAFF TGCGCCAGCAGTGCCTCATCGGACTTCACTGAAGCTTTCTTT
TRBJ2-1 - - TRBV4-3 CASSPNYNEQFF TGCGCCAGCAGCCCCAACTACAATGAGCAGTTCTTC
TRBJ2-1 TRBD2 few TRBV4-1 CASSQEGLAGTYNEQFF TGCGCCAGCAGCCAAGAGGGACTAGCGGGAACCTACAATGAGCAGTTCTTC
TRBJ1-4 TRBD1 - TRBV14 CASSQVRQGTTNEKLFF TGTGCCAGCAGCCAAGTCCGACAGGGGACAACTAATGAAAAACTGTTTTTT
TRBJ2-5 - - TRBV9 CASSEDSGQETQYF TGTGCCAGCAGCGAGGACTCGGGTCAAGAGACCCAGTACTTC
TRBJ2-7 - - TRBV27 CASSFKTPYEQYF TGTGCCAGCAGTTTCAAGACCCCCTACGAGCAGTACTTC
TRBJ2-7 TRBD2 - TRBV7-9 CASSRPSPSGTRAYEQYF TGTGCCAGCAGCCGCCCCTCCCCATCTGGGACTAGGGCCTACGAGCAGTACTTC
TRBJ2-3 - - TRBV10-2 CASSLGARAHDTQYF TGCGCCAGCAGTTTGGGGGCGAGGGCACATGATACGCAGTATTTT
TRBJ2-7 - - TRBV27 CASSSSAGYYEQYF TGTGCCAGCAGTTCCTCGGCGGGGTACTACGAGCAGTACTTC
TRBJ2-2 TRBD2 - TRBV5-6 CASSWGGMNTGELFF TGTGCCAGCAGCTGGGGAGGGATGAACACCGGGGAGCTGTTTTTT
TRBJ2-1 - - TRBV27 CASTPDPTRFEQFF TGTGCCAGCACGCCGGACCCGACGAGGTTTGAGCAGTTCTTC
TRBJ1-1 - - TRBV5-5 CASSLEGMNTEAFF TGTGCCAGCAGCTTGGAAGGGATGAACACTGAAGCTTTCTTT
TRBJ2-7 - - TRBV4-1 CASSSRIGYEQYF TGCGCCAGCAGCTCCCGAATAGGGTACGAGCAGTACTTC
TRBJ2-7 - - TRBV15 CATSPRRQDFYEQYF TGTGCCACCAGCCCCCGCCGACAGGACTTCTACGAGCAGTACTTC